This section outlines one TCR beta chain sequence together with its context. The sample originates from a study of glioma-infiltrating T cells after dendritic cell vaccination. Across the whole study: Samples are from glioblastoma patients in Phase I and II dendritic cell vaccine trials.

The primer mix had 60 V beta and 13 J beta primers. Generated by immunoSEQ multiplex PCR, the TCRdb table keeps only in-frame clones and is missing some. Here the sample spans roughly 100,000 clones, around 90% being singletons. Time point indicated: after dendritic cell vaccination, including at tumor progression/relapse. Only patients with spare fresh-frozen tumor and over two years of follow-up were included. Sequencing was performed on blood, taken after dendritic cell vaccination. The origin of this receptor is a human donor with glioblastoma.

The CDR3 sequence: CASSPGTGTSYEQYF. The DNA for the CDR3 is TGTGCCAGCAGTCCCGGGACAGGAACTTCCTACGAGCAGTACTTC. V gene TRBV6-5 combines with J gene TRBJ2-7; 8 bases are shared with TRBD1. V was clipped by 5 bases and J by 1 base; unmatched bases: 7. The germline V gene has CDR1 MNHEY and CDR2 SVGAGI. The CDR3 has 15 amino acids.